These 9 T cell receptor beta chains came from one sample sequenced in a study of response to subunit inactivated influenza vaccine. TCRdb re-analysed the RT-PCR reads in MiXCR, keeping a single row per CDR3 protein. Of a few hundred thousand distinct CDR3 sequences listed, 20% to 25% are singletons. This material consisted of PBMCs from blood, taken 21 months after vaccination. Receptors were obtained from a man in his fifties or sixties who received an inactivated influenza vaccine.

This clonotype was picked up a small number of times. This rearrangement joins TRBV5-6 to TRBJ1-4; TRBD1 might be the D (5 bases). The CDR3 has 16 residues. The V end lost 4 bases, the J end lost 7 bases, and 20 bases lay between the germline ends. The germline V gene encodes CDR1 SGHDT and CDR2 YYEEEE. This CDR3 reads CASSTRRGALGEKLFF. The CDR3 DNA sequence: TGTGCCAGCAGCACACGTCGCGGGGCACTGGGTGAAAAACTGTTTTTT.

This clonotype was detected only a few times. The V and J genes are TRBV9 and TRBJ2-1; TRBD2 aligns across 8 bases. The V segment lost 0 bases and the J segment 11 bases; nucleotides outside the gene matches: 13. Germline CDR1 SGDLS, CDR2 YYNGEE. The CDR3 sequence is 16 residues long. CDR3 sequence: CASSVDLSGTGGKQFF. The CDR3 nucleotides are TGTGCCAGCAGCGTAGATCTTAGCGGGACTGGGGGTAAGCAGTTCTTC.

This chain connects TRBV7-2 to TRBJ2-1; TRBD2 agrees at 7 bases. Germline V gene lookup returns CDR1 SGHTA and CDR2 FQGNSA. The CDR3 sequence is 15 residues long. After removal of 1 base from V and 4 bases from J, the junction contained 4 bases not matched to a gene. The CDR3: CASSLELARYNEQFF. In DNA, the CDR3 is TGTGCCAGCAGCTTAGAACTAGCGCGGTACAATGAGCAGTTCTTC.

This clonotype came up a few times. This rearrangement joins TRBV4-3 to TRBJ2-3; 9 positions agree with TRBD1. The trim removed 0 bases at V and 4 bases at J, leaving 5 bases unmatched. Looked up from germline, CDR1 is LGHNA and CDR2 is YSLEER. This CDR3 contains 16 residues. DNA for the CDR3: TGCGCCAGCAGCCAAGATTGGACAGGGGCGGCAGATACGCAGTATTTT. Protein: CASSQDWTGAADTQYF.

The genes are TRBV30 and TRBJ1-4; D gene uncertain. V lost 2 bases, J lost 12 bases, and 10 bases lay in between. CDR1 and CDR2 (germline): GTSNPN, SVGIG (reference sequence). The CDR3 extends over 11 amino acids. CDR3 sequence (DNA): TGTGCCTGGAGTCGACGGTCGGAACTGTTTTTT. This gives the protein CAWSRRSELFF.

The CDR3 region has the DNA TGTGCCACCAATTGGTACAGGCCCTTTGGGACTGAAGCTTTCTTT. Encoded protein: CATNWYRPFGTEAFF. The chain couples TRBV6-2 or TRBV6-3 to TRBJ1-1, with a tentative D call TRBD1 (5 bases). V was trimmed by 10 bases and J by 5 bases, leaving 23 bases between them. Germline V gives CDR1 MNHEY, CDR2 SVGEGT. The CDR3 consists of 15 residues.

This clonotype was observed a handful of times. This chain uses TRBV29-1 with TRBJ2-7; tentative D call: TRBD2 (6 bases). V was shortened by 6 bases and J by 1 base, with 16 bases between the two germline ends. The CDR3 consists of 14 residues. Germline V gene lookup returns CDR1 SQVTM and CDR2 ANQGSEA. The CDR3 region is CSVAKIGRSYEQYF. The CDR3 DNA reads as TGCAGCGTCGCAAAAATAGGGAGGTCCTACGAGCAGTACTTC.

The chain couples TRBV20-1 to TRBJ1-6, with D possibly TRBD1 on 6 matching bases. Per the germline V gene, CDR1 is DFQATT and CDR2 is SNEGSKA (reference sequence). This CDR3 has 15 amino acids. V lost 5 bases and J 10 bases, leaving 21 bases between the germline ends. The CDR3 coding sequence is TGCAGTGCTCAAACTCCACAGGGACGTACCTCACCCCTCCACTTT. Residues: CSAQTPQGRTSPLHF.

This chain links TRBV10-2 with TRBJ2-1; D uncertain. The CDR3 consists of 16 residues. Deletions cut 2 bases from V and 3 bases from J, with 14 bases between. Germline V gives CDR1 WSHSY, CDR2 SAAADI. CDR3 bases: TGCGCCAGCAGTGAGGTTGGCGGACGATTCTACAATGAGCAGTTCTTC. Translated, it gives CASSEVGGRFYNEQFF.